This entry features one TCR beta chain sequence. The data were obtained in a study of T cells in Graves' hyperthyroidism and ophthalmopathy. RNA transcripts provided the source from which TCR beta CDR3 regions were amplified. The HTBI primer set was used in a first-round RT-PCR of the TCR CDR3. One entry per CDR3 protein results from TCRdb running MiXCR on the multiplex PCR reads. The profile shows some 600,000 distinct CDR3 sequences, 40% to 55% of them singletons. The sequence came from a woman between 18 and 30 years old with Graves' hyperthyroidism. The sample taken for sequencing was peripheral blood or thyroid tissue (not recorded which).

The CDR3 here is CASEDTGELFF. The CDR3 DNA sequence: TGTGCTTCCGAGGACACCGGGGAGCTGTTTTTT. The J gene is TRBJ2-2, the V gene TRBV24-1; D unclear. Germline CDR1 is KGHDR and CDR2 is SFDVKD. The CDR3 length is 11 residues.